These T cell receptor beta chains were read from a single sample in a study of cytomegalovirus exposure and HLA in healthy donors. Here immunoSEQ multiplex PCR was the method, and the copy in TCRdb shows in-frame clones only, minus some. The repertoire holds some 150,000 clones, with over 80% as singletons. Sequencing was performed on PBMCs. The receptors were gathered from a woman in her 30s in good health and CMV-seronegative. The CDR3 runs from the conserved cysteine through the conserved F or W. A D gene is named only where the DNA matches it firmly. Size is omitted from some rows. Given values are once, few, many or a class for expanded clones.

CDR3aa: CAWSSGLENSPLHF; CDR3nt: TGTGCCTGGAGTAGCGGGCTCGAAAATTCACCCCTCCACTTT; j_gene: TRBJ1-6; d_gene: NA; abundance: NA; v_gene: TRBV30
CDR3aa: CASSVSSGGAGETQYF; CDR3nt: TGCGCCAGCAGCGTGTCTAGCGGGGGGGCCGGAGAGACCCAGTACTTC; j_gene: TRBJ2-5; d_gene: TRBD2; abundance: NA; v_gene: TRBV5-1
CDR3aa: CSARRLGDDTQYF; CDR3nt: TGCAGCGCCCGCCGACTAGGTGACGATACGCAGTATTTT; j_gene: TRBJ2-3; d_gene: NA; abundance: once; v_gene: TRBV29-1
CDR3aa: CASSQSLGTTRTDTQYF; CDR3nt: TGCGCCAGCAGCCAATCTCTGGGGACTACACGCACAGATACGCAGTATTTT; j_gene: TRBJ2-3; d_gene: TRBD2; abundance: NA; v_gene: TRBV4-3
CDR3aa: CASSEGVNQPQHF; CDR3nt: TGTGCCAGCAGTGAGGGCGTCAATCAGCCCCAGCATTTT; j_gene: TRBJ1-5; d_gene: NA; abundance: NA; v_gene: TRBV6-1
CDR3aa: CASSPGQNTGELFF; CDR3nt: TGTGCCAGCAGCCCCGGACAAAACACCGGGGAGCTGTTTTTT; j_gene: TRBJ2-2; d_gene: NA; abundance: NA; v_gene: TRBV5-4
CDR3aa: CSVARLDRGTDTQYF; CDR3nt: TGCAGCGTCGCACGTTTGGACAGGGGTACAGATACGCAGTATTTT; j_gene: TRBJ2-3; d_gene: TRBD1; abundance: NA; v_gene: TRBV29-1
CDR3aa: CASSSGLAGGDTQYF; CDR3nt: TGTGCCAGCAGCTCCGGACTAGCGGGAGGAGATACGCAGTATTTT; j_gene: TRBJ2-3; d_gene: TRBD2; abundance: NA; v_gene: TRBV7-9
CDR3aa: CASGPRGSYNEQFF; CDR3nt: TGTGCCAGCGGACCGCGGGGCTCCTACAATGAGCAGTTCTTC; j_gene: TRBJ2-1; d_gene: NA; abundance: NA; v_gene: TRBV9
CDR3aa: CASSAGTGGTEAFF; CDR3nt: TGTGCCAGCAGTGCCGGGACAGGGGGGACTGAAGCTTTCTTT; j_gene: TRBJ1-1; d_gene: TRBD1; abundance: once; v_gene: TRBV2
CDR3aa: CASSVQAQQYF; CDR3nt: TGTGCCAGCAGTGTCCAGGCCCAGCAGTACTTC; j_gene: TRBJ2-7; d_gene: NA; abundance: NA; v_gene: TRBV2
CDR3aa: CASSIGPQLNEQFF; CDR3nt: TGTGCCAGTAGTATAGGGCCCCAGTTAAATGAGCAGTTCTTC; j_gene: TRBJ2-1; d_gene: NA; abundance: NA; v_gene: TRBV19
CDR3aa: CASSTVLDTGELFF; CDR3nt: TGCGCCAGCTCCACAGTACTGGACACCGGGGAGCTGTTTTTT; j_gene: TRBJ2-2; d_gene: NA; abundance: few; v_gene: TRBV5-1
CDR3aa: CASSPGGTSAYNEQFF; CDR3nt: TGTGCCAGCAGCCCCGGGGGGACTAGCGCTTACAATGAGCAGTTCTTC; j_gene: TRBJ2-1; d_gene: TRBD2; abundance: NA; v_gene: TRBV11-2
CDR3aa: CASSLPGLVGDTQYF; CDR3nt: TGTGCCAGTAGTTTACCGGGACTAGTTGGAGATACGCAGTATTTT; j_gene: TRBJ2-3; d_gene: TRBD2; abundance: NA; v_gene: TRBV19
CDR3aa: CASSQVSTGVYYGYTF; CDR3nt: TGCGCCAGCAGCCAAGTGTCGACAGGGGTGTACTATGGCTACACCTTC; j_gene: TRBJ1-2; d_gene: TRBD1; abundance: NA; v_gene: TRBV4-3
CDR3aa: CASSSPGRLNQPQHF; CDR3nt: TGTGCCAGCAGTTCCCCAGGTCGGCTCAATCAGCCCCAGCATTTT; j_gene: TRBJ1-5; d_gene: NA; abundance: NA; v_gene: TRBV28
CDR3aa: CASSPGGEQYF; CDR3nt: TGTGCCAGCTCACCGGGAGGGGAGCAGTACTTC; j_gene: TRBJ2-7; d_gene: TRBD2; abundance: NA; v_gene: TRBV18
CDR3aa: CASSTPGLAGGDTQYF; CDR3nt: TGTGCCAGTAGTACACCGGGACTAGCGGGAGGAGATACGCAGTATTTT; j_gene: TRBJ2-3; d_gene: TRBD2; abundance: NA; v_gene: TRBV19
CDR3aa: CASSLARDREAFF; CDR3nt: TGTGCCAGCAGCTTGGCCCGTGACAGGGAAGCTTTCTTT; j_gene: TRBJ1-1; d_gene: NA; abundance: NA; v_gene: TRBV5-4
CDR3aa: CASSPTGAGTGELFF; CDR3nt: TGTGCCAGCAGTCCGACAGGGGCGGGAACCGGGGAGCTGTTTTTT; j_gene: TRBJ2-2; d_gene: TRBD1; abundance: NA; v_gene: TRBV28
CDR3aa: CASSQEIQGNTGELFF; CDR3nt: TGCGCCAGCAGCCAAGAAATACAGGGTAACACCGGGGAGCTGTTTTTT; j_gene: TRBJ2-2; d_gene: NA; abundance: NA; v_gene: TRBV4-1
CDR3aa: CASSLTGSTEAFF; CDR3nt: TGCGCCAGCAGCTTGACAGGCTCCACTGAAGCTTTCTTT; j_gene: TRBJ1-1; d_gene: NA; abundance: NA; v_gene: TRBV5-1
CDR3aa: CASSTDNQSPQHF; CDR3nt: TGTGCCAGCAGTACAGACAATCAATCGCCCCAGCATTTT; j_gene: TRBJ1-5; d_gene: NA; abundance: NA; v_gene: TRBV6-6
CDR3aa: CASSRSGNTEAFF; CDR3nt: TGTGCCAGTAGTAGGAGTGGAAACACTGAAGCTTTCTTT; j_gene: TRBJ1-1; d_gene: NA; abundance: NA; v_gene: TRBV19
CDR3aa: CASSLGTGGYNEQFF; CDR3nt: TGTGCCAGCAGCTTGGGGACAGGGGGGTACAATGAGCAGTTCTTC; j_gene: TRBJ2-1; d_gene: TRBD1; abundance: few; v_gene: TRBV5-4
CDR3aa: CASSPLGGAFF; CDR3nt: TGTGCCAGCAGCCCACTGGGGGGTGCTTTCTTT; j_gene: TRBJ1-1; d_gene: NA; abundance: NA; v_gene: TRBV9
CDR3aa: CASSLLPEALRYF; CDR3nt: TGTGCCAGCAGCCTTCTCCCGGAGGCATTGCGGTATTTT; j_gene: TRBJ2-3; d_gene: NA; abundance: NA; v_gene: TRBV7-2
CDR3aa: CASSTPIPGLQKPQHF; CDR3nt: TGTGCCAGTAGTACTCCGATTCCGGGACTCCAGAAGCCCCAGCATTTT; j_gene: TRBJ1-5; d_gene: NA; abundance: NA; v_gene: TRBV19
CDR3aa: CASSLGRVTYEQYF; CDR3nt: TGTGCCAGCAGCTTGGGCAGGGTGACCTACGAGCAGTACTTC; j_gene: TRBJ2-7; d_gene: NA; abundance: NA; v_gene: TRBV5-6
CDR3aa: CASSLDPSDFSYEQYF; CDR3nt: TGTGCCAGCAGCTTAGACCCTAGCGATTTTTCCTACGAGCAGTACTTC; j_gene: TRBJ2-7; d_gene: NA; abundance: NA; v_gene: TRBV11-2
CDR3aa: CASSSSSGTGNEQFF; CDR3nt: TGTGCCAGTAGTTCTTCCTCCGGGACAGGGAATGAGCAGTTCTTC; j_gene: TRBJ2-1; d_gene: TRBD1; abundance: few; v_gene: TRBV19
CDR3aa: CASSLGQSAAGELFF; CDR3nt: TGTGCCAGCAGCTTGGGGCAGTCCGCCGCCGGGGAGCTGTTTTTT; j_gene: TRBJ2-2; d_gene: NA; abundance: NA; v_gene: TRBV5-6